The 13 T cell receptor beta chains listed next were all sequenced from one sample in a study of blood T cell repertoires in COVID-19. Data came from immunoSEQ multiplex PCR; TCRdb stores just in-frame clones and leaves some out. This sample carries over 200,000 clones, under 90% of them seen once, and the ten largest clones take around 9%. Sequences were obtained from PBMCs or T cells enriched from blood (not recorded which). The receptors were gathered from a woman between 50 and 59 years old with acute COVID-19.

The chain recombines TRBV4-2 with TRBJ2-7; the D gene is possibly TRBD2 (7 bases). CDR3 size: 17 residues. The germline gives CDR1 LGHNA, CDR2 YNFKEQ. Trimming took off 0 bases at V and 6 bases at J, with 21 bases between the two ends. This CDR3 reads CASSQDSIVRGGGEQYF. The CDR3 DNA follows: TGTGCCAGCAGCCAAGATTCGATAGTAAGGGGAGGGGGCGAGCAGTACTTC.

This sequence joins TRBV28 and TRBJ1-4; a possible D gene is TRBD1 (5 bases). CDR1 is MDHEN and CDR2 is SYDVKM in the germline V gene. V was cut by 7 bases and J by 5 bases, with 11 bases left in between. The CDR3 loop spans 13 amino acids. CDR3 coding DNA: TGTGCCAGCAAGCGGGGGGGGAATGAAAAACTGTTTTTT. This translates into CASKRGGNEKLFF.

V and J are TRBV4-3 and TRBJ1-3; the D gene is possibly TRBD1 (5 bases). V shed 4 bases and J shed 0 bases, with 10 bases lying between them. From germline, CDR1 is LGHNA and CDR2 YSLEER. The CDR3 runs to 15 residues. Written as DNA, the CDR3 is TGCGCCAGCAGCCTAGCAGGGATCTCTGGAAACACCATATATTTT. Its translation is CASSLAGISGNTIYF.

Only a few counts were recorded for this clone. The chain carries TRBV7-9 and TRBJ2-5; 8 nucleotides line up with TRBD1. J gave up 0 bases and V 8 bases, and 20 bases lay outside the gene matches. Germline V lookup: CDR1 SEHNR, CDR2 FQNEAQ (reference sequence). The CDR3 runs to 19 residues. Here the CDR3 DNA reads TGTGCCAGCCGGGTCTGGGCGCTGCAGGGGGCGCATAACCAAGAGACCCAGTACTTC. Protein: CASRVWALQGAHNQETQYF.

The gene calls are TRBV9 and TRBJ2-3; 9 bases fit TRBD2. Germline CDR1 and CDR2: SGDLS and YYNGEE. V lost 4 bases to trimming and J lost 8 bases; unmatched junction nucleotides: 11. CDR3 size: 15 residues. The CDR3 bases are TGTGCCAGCAGCCCAGGGGGGGGACTAGCTGGTACGCAGTATTTT. It encodes CASSPGGGLAGTQYF. The entire variable domain, with the rest obtained from reference TRBV9 and TRBJ2-3, is as follows: DSGVTQTPKHLITATGQRVTLRCSPRSGDLSVYWYQQSLDQGLQFLIQYYNGEERAKGNILERFSAQQFPDLHSELNLSSLELGDSALYFCASSPGGGLAGTQYFGPGTRLTVL.

This sequence joins TRBV5-6 and TRBJ2-7, with D possibly matching TRBD2 (6 bases). Germline lookup yields CDR1 SGHDT and CDR2 YYEEEE. The V and J ends lost 0 bases and 3 bases respectively, with 13 bases between them. This CDR3 comprises 15 residues. CDR3 DNA sequence: TGTGCCAGCAGCTTGGTTTCGGGGGACGACTACGAGCAGTACTTC. This sequence encodes CASSLVSGDDYEQYF. The full variable domain, with the rest looked up from reference TRBV5-6 and TRBJ2-7, is DAGVTQSPTHLIKTRGQQVTLRCSPKSGHDTVSWYQQALGQGPQFIFQYYEEEERQRGNFPDRFSGHQFPNYSSELNVNALLLGDSALYLCASSLVSGDDYEQYFGPGTRLTVT.

This chain connects TRBV5-1 to TRBJ1-4; D is undetermined. The CDR3 length is 16 residues. V shed 0 bases and J shed 5 bases, with 14 bases lying between them. CDR1 SGHRS and CDR2 YFSETQ come from the germline V gene. For the CDR3, the DNA is TGCGCCAGCAGCTTGGGTTCGACTCGGGGAAATGAAAAACTGTTTTTT. It is translated as CASSLGSTRGNEKLFF.

This clone came up once. This sequence joins TRBV2 and TRBJ1-3; D is unresolved. Trimming removed 4 bases at V and 4 bases at J, with 5 bases between. Germline V lookup: CDR1 SNHLY, CDR2 FYNNEI. CDR3 length equals 12 residues. The CDR3 region is CASSGEGNTIYF. As DNA, the CDR3 is TGTGCCAGCAGTGGGGAGGGAAACACCATATATTTT.

The chain employs TRBV27 and TRBJ2-7; weak D call: TRBD2 (5 bases). Looked up from germline, CDR1 is MNHEY and CDR2 is SMNVEV (reference sequence). The CDR3 is made up of 16 amino acids. Trimming took off 7 bases at V and 2 bases at J, with 21 bases between the two ends. The CDR3 region is CASNPVAGGLTYEQYF. The CDR3 coding sequence is TGTGCCAGCAACCCCGTGGCAGGAGGACTCACCTACGAGCAGTACTTC.

The chain carries TRBV11-2 and TRBJ1-2, with D hard to call. Germline V CDR1 and CDR2: SGHAT, FQNNGV. V lost 5 bases, J lost 2 bases, and 15 bases lay in between. CDR3 size: 15 residues. The CDR3 here is CASSPSLAANYGYTF. CDR3 nucleotides: TGTGCCAGCAGCCCAAGTCTCGCGGCAAACTATGGCTACACCTTC.

The V call is TRBV7-9, the J call TRBJ1-2, with a tentative D call TRBD1 (6 bases). The CDR3 has 16 amino acids. V was trimmed by 0 bases and J by 8 bases, leaving 19 bases between them. Germline CDR1 SEHNR, CDR2 FQNEAQ (reference sequence). CDR3 protein: CASSLATLPQGTGYTF. The DNA for the CDR3 is TGTGCCAGCAGCTTAGCGACGCTACCACAGGGTACAGGCTACACCTTC.

The chain recombines TRBV30 with TRBJ2-2; 7 bases line up with TRBD2. Per the germline V gene, CDR1 is GTSNPN and CDR2 is SVGIG (reference sequence). The CDR3 sequence is 15 residues long. Germline trimming cut 3 bases from V and 0 bases from J; bases unmatched to any gene: 4. The CDR3 loop is CAWRGLAANTGELFF. DNA of the CDR3: TGTGCCTGGAGGGGGCTAGCGGCGAACACCGGGGAGCTGTTTTTT. The whole variable domain, filled in from reference TRBV30 and TRBJ2-2, reads SQTIHQWPATLVQPVGSPLSLECTVEGTSNPNLYWYRQAAGRGLQLLFYSVGIGQISSEVPQNLSASRPQDRQFILSSKKLLLSDSGFYLCAWRGLAANTGELFFGEGSRLTVL.

The chain recombines TRBV4-2 with TRBJ2-3; 12 positions agree with TRBD2. The CDR3 spans 22 residues. V was clipped by 0 bases and J by 0 bases; unmatched bases: 16. CDR1 and CDR2 from the germline V gene are LGHNA and YNFKEQ. The CDR3 sequence: CASSQDQQLETSGGHSTDTQYF. CDR3 bases: TGTGCCAGCAGCCAAGATCAGCAGTTGGAGACTAGCGGGGGCCATAGCACAGATACGCAGTATTTT.